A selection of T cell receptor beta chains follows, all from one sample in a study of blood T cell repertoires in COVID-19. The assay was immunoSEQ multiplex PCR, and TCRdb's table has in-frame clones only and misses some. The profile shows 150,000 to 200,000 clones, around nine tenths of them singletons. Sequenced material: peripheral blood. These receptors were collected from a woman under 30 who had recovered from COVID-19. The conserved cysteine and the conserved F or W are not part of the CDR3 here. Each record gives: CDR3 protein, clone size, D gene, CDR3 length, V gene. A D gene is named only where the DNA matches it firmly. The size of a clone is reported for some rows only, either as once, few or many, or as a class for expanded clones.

ASSIQGRGYNEQF . . 13 TRBV19
ASSVGRSGDTQY . . 12 TRBV9
ASSLYSTGVSTDTQY . . 15 TRBV9
ASSLAGGNLDTQY . TRBD2 13 TRBV5-4
ASSKLAGGGIHTDTQY . TRBD2 16 TRBV7-2
ASQASWRDHESAEAF . . 15 TRBV19
ATSDGGQGTPGYT . TRBD1 13 TRBV24-1
ATSTARRASNKRDTQY . . 16 TRBV15
ASSLEDRAWETQY . TRBD1 13 TRBV5-1
ASSLGQYTDTQY . . 12 TRBV5-1
ASSAPGQGPYEQY . TRBD1 13 TRBV7-9
SVPGQGDTGELF . TRBD1 12 TRBV29-1
ASRYWDSLFYGYT few TRBD1 13 TRBV5-6
ASSVGTGRNTEAF . . 13 TRBV9
ASSQEGQPSNTEAF . . 14 TRBV3-1/TRBV3-2
ASSLSAGSSYNEQF . . 14 TRBV27
ASSQDYSSGANVLT . . 14 TRBV4-3
ASSPRGAGTGDSPLH once TRBD1 15 TRBV4-1
ASSPRPGWEAF few . 11 TRBV12-3/TRBV12-4
ASSLRDNEQF . . 10 TRBV11-3
ASSLGQGRYEQY . TRBD1 12 TRBV18
ATAHPQETQY . . 10 TRBV18
ASRNRGAETQY . TRBD1 11 TRBV7-2
ASSWSGGMQY . . 10 TRBV6-2/TRBV6-3
ASSQEGVGGTDTQY . . 14 TRBV3-1/TRBV3-2
ASSPINPTGGRDSPLH few TRBD1 16 TRBV3-1/TRBV3-2
ASKTPGVDTQY once . 11 TRBV6-5
SVVPGEETQY . . 10 TRBV29-1
ASMVEGRNSPLH . . 12 TRBV6-5
ASRQGTDTGELF . TRBD1 12 TRBV7-9
ASSQDQGAEAF . . 11 TRBV7-9
ASSPGQHYGYT . TRBD1 11 TRBV27
ASSYSKGHQPQH . . 12 TRBV6-5
ASSLAHGMNTEAF . . 13 TRBV7-9
ASSLDAGGTTEAF once TRBD1 13 TRBV7-2
ASSLEPGQETQY . . 12 TRBV7-3
ASSITGDDSPLH . TRBD1 12 TRBV19
ASIEEGTGGRETQY once TRBD2 14 TRBV5-6
ASTRQAPLSNSPLH . . 14 TRBV2
ASSLAGGEDTQY . TRBD1 12 TRBV11-2
ASSQDFSGLLYNEQF . . 15 TRBV4-2
ASSYRYTEAF . . 10 TRBV7-9
ASIPDITGELF . . 11 TRBV12-3/TRBV12-4
ASWGGPGGELF . . 11 TRBV19
ASSQWGLAGFEWNTGELF . TRBD2 18 TRBV4-1
ASHSRGLGGEKLF . . 13 TRBV6-6
ASSLQFKDTEAF . . 12 TRBV2
ASRVSGDLTYEQY . . 13 TRBV13
AKLGGSDNEQF . . 11 TRBV2
ASSSYRDREMGTGELF few TRBD1 16 TRBV7-6
ASRNGLSTDTQY . . 12 TRBV2
ASSLLAGLTQETQY . TRBD2 14 TRBV7-2
ASSPGANVLT . . 10 TRBV3-1/TRBV3-2
ASSPSRSSSYNEQF . . 14 TRBV9